This is a list of T cell receptor beta chains from one sample in a study of human thymus T cells. Repertoires were generated with immunoSEQ multiplex PCR, while TCRdb's copy carries only in-frame clones and drops some. Of more than 70,000 clones listed, roughly 96% are singletons. Sequences were obtained from thymus tissue. The source of these receptors is a boy in the first two years of life with a congenital heart defect but otherwise immunologically healthy. Both conserved end residues are part of each CDR3.

TRBV5-1	TRBJ2-3	CASSKGQGSDTQYF
TRBV6-5	TRBJ1-4	CASSYSATNEKLFF
TRBV4-1	TRBJ1-1	CASSQILSPDDVGGTEAFF
TRBV5-4	TRBJ2-1	CASSLAEREGDRKFF
TRBV7-8	TRBJ1-1	CASSLVPHLMNTEAFF
TRBV25-1	TRBJ2-1	CASSDPTRGSSYNEQFF
TRBV7-9	TRBJ2-3	CASSLSGQASTDTQYF
TRBV5-1	TRBJ1-3	CASSSKAGTGERASGNTIYF
TRBV2	TRBJ1-4	CASSDRDATNEKLFF
TRBV5-1	TRBJ2-6	CASSFGRGFSPSGANVLTF
TRBV7-2	TRBJ2-7	CASSLVYGTYEQYF
TRBV5-1	TRBJ1-2	CASSTRGGQGVPFTYGYTF
TRBV7-9	TRBJ2-7	CASSLARLAGGPSSYEQYF
TRBV27	TRBJ1-1	CASSVKRSGTEAFF
TRBV7-6	TRBJ1-1	CASSLARWAADANTEAFF
TRBV9	TRBJ2-7	CASSPRGGTHSYEQYF
TRBV6-4	TRBJ2-1	CASGQGNEQFF
TRBV19	TRBJ1-1	CASSGATPNTEAFF
TRBV25-1	TRBJ2-5	CASRGDRAETQYF
TRBV11-3	TRBJ1-1	CASSRGRLMNTEAFF
TRBV5-4	TRBJ2-1	CASSLGRASGRDEQFF
TRBV5-1	TRBJ2-3	CASSGTSGGSTDTQYF
TRBV7-2	TRBJ2-5	CASSFPGVFETQYF
TRBV6-1	TRBJ2-1	CASSEAGGRGVNEQFF
TRBV27	TRBJ1-2	CASSSGFGGYTF
TRBV2	TRBJ2-5	CASRGPRETQYF
TRBV7-6	TRBJ2-3	CASSPTRRDTDTQYF
TRBV5-8	TRBJ1-4	CASRRGLRVVVATNEKLFF
TRBV28	TRBJ2-1	CASSLNPGEGPNEQFF
TRBV18	TRBJ1-1	CASSRPGQGARGTEAFF
TRBV5-4	TRBJ1-2	CASSLNRGQLDYGYTF
TRBV10-3	TRBJ2-5	CAISPLGPDTQETQYF
TRBV6-6	TRBJ2-7	CASRHPLYEQYF
TRBV19	TRBJ2-7	CASSFHSGRGYEQYF
TRBV18	TRBJ1-3	CASSRGQDPGMWSGNTIYF
TRBV7-9	TRBJ2-6	CASRFPRVDIPGANVLTF
TRBV19	TRBJ2-5	CASSPGEVETQYF
TRBV12-5	TRBJ1-4	CASGLANEKLFF
TRBV2	TRBJ1-6	CASSEKGAFNSPLHF
TRBV19	TRBJ2-3	CASSMGRDTDTQYF
TRBV4-1	TRBJ2-7	CASSLKPGQRKYEQYF
TRBV11-3	TRBJ2-6	CASSLDRGQGPWYVLTF
TRBV7-9	TRBJ1-2	CASSLAEPLDGYTF
TRBV13	TRBJ2-1	CASSFFSGGAAYNEQFF
TRBV9	TRBJ2-1	CASSVDRDGRFNEQFF
TRBV9	TRBJ2-3	CASSAGTFVTDTQYF
TRBV12-5	TRBJ1-5	CASGLENPRSGQPSNQPQHF
TRBV15	TRBJ1-1	CATSNILENTEAFF